The entry below gives a single T cell receptor (beta chain) sequence along with its context. The target antigen is unknown. The data stem from a study of response to subunit inactivated influenza vaccine. Notes on the study in general: Authors suggested few new T cells are recruited by each seasonal influenza vaccination.

A single record per CDR3 protein comes from TCRdb applying MiXCR to the RT-PCR reads. The top ten clones hold 11% of a sample with 630,000 or so distinct CDR3 sequences, 15% to 19% of them seen once. CDR3 size: 18 residues. V lost 5 bases and J lost 3; bases outside the gene matches: 15. The germline CDR1 and CDR2 sequences are MNHEY and SMNVEV (reference sequence). The clonotype comes from a man aged 50-60 years who received an inactivated influenza vaccine. The sample consisted of PBMCs from blood, taken roughly 12 days after vaccination. V gene TRBV27 combines with J gene TRBJ2-2, with 7 nucleotides matching TRBD1. CDR3 bases: TGTGCCAGCAGTCCTCCGACAGGGTCTGCGCGAGACACCGGGGAGCTGTTTTTT. Protein sequence: CASSPPTGSARDTGELFF.